This T cell receptor (beta chain) was sequenced in a study of glioma-infiltrating T cells after dendritic cell vaccination. About the research overall: Glioblastoma patients came from Phase I and II dendritic cell vaccination trials. Study conclusions and caveats: Patients with more pretreatment TILs had longer time to progression and survival.

Clones were sequenced by immunoSEQ multiplex PCR, and TCRdb holds only the in-frame ones, with some missing. Of around 32,000 clones in the sample, approximately 91% are singletons; the top ten hold under 2.5%. CDR3 length: 15 residues. Looked up from germline, CDR1 is MNHNS and CDR2 is SASEGT. The junction had 2 bases not matched to a gene; V was cut back by 2 bases and J by 4 bases. As to this clone: The antigen is unknown.

The specimen was blood, collected before dendritic cell vaccination. This clonotype was sampled from a human donor with glioblastoma. This chain uses TRBV6-1 with TRBJ1-4, with 9 bases that match TRBD1. The CDR3, as DNA: TGTGCCAGCAGTGAAAACAGGGGGCTTAATGAAAAACTGTTTTTT. Its protein product is CASSENRGLNEKLFF.